The clone carrying this T cell receptor (beta chain) was detected only a few times. Its specificity is not known. There are 14 residues in the CDR3. V lost 4 bases and J lost 4, with 13 bases in between. Germline V lookup: CDR1 SEHNR, CDR2 FQNEAQ (reference sequence). Unique molecular identifiers were attached to individual cDNA molecules during library preparation. Original processing notes: Individual samples carried between 23,224 and 690,600 TCRs, with roughly 95,000 as the median. Using its own MiXCR run on the RACE reads, TCRdb lists one record per CDR3 protein. These V and J calls originate from TCRdb's pipeline instead of the authors' own analysis. The sample lists tens of thousands of distinct CDR3 sequences; around 4% were seen once. The sample belongs to a study of human T cells and chemical hapten exposure. Study as a whole: How much TCR each sample yielded varied, mostly because pooled library volumes differed slightly.

Study conclusions and caveats: There was no change with DPC sensitization in TCRs above 1 in 1000 frequency.

The sample's time point: healthy volunteer bleed at 6 weeks. Unfractionated whole blood yielded total RNA. The TCR was taken from a human donor in good health. Some clones in this sample may be carry-over from other donors' samples. Material for sequencing was whole blood. J is TRBJ1-1 and V is TRBV7-9; D gene uncertain. The CDR3 is CASSSGPLGTEAFF. The CDR3 DNA reads as TGTGCCAGCAGCTCCGGGCCCCTAGGCACTGAAGCTTTCTTT.